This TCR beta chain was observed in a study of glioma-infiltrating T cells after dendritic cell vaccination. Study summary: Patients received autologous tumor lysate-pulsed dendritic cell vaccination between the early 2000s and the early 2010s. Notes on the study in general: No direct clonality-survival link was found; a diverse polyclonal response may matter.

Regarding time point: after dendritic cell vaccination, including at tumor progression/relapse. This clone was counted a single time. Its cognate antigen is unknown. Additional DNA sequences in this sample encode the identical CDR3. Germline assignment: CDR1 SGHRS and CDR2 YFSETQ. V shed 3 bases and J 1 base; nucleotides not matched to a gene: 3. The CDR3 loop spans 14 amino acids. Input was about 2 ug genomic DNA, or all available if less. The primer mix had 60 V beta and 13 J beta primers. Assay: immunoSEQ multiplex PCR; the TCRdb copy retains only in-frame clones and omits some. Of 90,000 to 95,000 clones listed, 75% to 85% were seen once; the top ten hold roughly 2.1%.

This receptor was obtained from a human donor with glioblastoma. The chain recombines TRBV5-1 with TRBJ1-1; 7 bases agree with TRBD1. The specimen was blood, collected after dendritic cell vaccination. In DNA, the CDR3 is TGCGCCAGCAGCTGGGGGACAGCGAACACTGAAGCTTTCTTT. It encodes CASSWGTANTEAFF.